This entry lists 21 T cell receptor beta chains sequenced from one sample in a study of cytomegalovirus exposure and HLA in healthy donors. The PCR made use of 60 Vbeta and 13 Jbeta primers. Here immunoSEQ multiplex PCR was the method, and the copy in TCRdb shows in-frame clones only, minus some. Of about 160,000 clones in the sample, roughly 80% were seen once. The sequencing input was PBMCs. These receptors were taken from a woman aged 18-29 years in good health and CMV-seronegative.

The chain carries TRBV6-5 and TRBJ2-7; 9 nucleotides match TRBD2. Germline loops: CDR1 MNHEY, CDR2 SVGAGI. Germline trimming cut 5 bases from V and 6 bases from J; bases unmatched to any gene: 8. There are 14 residues in the CDR3. CDR3 sequence reads: CASSRGTSSIEQYF. CDR3 sequence (DNA): TGTGCCAGCAGTCGGGGGACTAGCAGCATCGAGCAGTACTTC.

The J gene is TRBJ2-5, the V gene TRBV14, with a tentative D call TRBD1 (6 bases). CDR1 and CDR2 (germline): SGHDN, FVKESK. This CDR3 is built from 15 residues. Deletions cut 3 bases from V and 4 bases from J, with 15 bases between. The CDR3 nucleotides read TGTGCCAGCAGCCATCGCAGGGGAACAGGAGAGACCCAGTACTTC. It is translated as CASSHRRGTGETQYF.

V gene TRBV28 combines with J gene TRBJ2-1; D is unclear. CDR3 length: 13 residues. Trimming took 3 bases from V and 7 from J, leaving 10 bases between them. CDR1 MDHEN and CDR2 SYDVKM come from the germline V gene. CDR3 region: CASSFLLENEQFF. The CDR3, as DNA: TGTGCCAGCAGTTTTCTGCTAGAAAATGAGCAGTTCTTC.

The chain has TRBV2 and TRBJ1-5, with 9 bases lining up with TRBD1. Germline loops: CDR1 SNHLY, CDR2 FYNNEI. CDR3 length equals 15 residues. Trimming at V came to 6 bases and at J to 12 bases, leaving 15 bases not matched to a gene. CDR3 DNA sequence: TGTGCCAGCAGGCCGGACAGGGGAGCTAATCTTGGCCAGCATTTT. Its translation is CASRPDRGANLGQHF.

This clone was observed a handful of times. The rearrangement uses TRBV10-3 and TRBJ1-5; D remains unclear. Germline loops: CDR1 ENHRY, CDR2 SYGVKD. Trimming cost V 4 bases and J 5 bases, with 12 bases left between them. There are 14 residues in the CDR3. The CDR3, as DNA: TGTGCCATCAGTGGGGAGGGAGGTTATCAGCCCCAGCATTTT. It specifies CAISGEGGYQPQHF.

The chain uses TRBV11-2 and TRBJ1-5; D call uncertain. This CDR3 has 17 amino acids. V gave up 2 bases and J gave up 5 bases, with 19 bases separating them. Germline values: CDR1 SGHAT, CDR2 FQNNGV. In nucleotides, the CDR3 is TGTGCCAGCAGCTTAATTCGATTTGGAACGACTGATCAGCCCCAGCATTTT. Amino acid sequence: CASSLIRFGTTDQPQHF.

This sequence joins TRBV9 and TRBJ2-7, with D tentatively TRBD2 (6 bases). V dropped 3 bases and J dropped 2 bases, with 15 bases sitting between them. Germline CDR1 SGDLS, CDR2 YYNGEE. The CDR3 totals 15 residues. This CDR3 is CASSALAEPTYEQYF. CDR3 nucleotide sequence: TGTGCCAGCAGCGCCTTAGCGGAACCAACCTACGAGCAGTACTTC.

The J gene is TRBJ2-3, the V gene TRBV27; no reliable D call. The ends were cut back, 11 bases at V and 5 bases at J, with 8 bases in the middle. The length of the CDR3 is 10 residues. Looked up from germline, CDR1 is MNHEY and CDR2 is SMNVEV (reference sequence). The DNA for the CDR3 is TGTGCCCCTGAGAGAGATACGCAGTATTTT. Translated: CAPERDTQYF.

This rearrangement joins TRBV30 to TRBJ1-2; no clear D gene. Germline assignment: CDR1 GTSNPN and CDR2 SVGIG (reference sequence). There are 17 residues in the CDR3. V lost 2 bases, J lost 0 bases, and 19 bases lay in between. The CDR3 here is CAWSSTTSTTPNYGYTF. CDR3 DNA sequence: TGTGCCTGGAGTTCAACGACTTCAACCACCCCTAACTATGGCTACACCTTC.

This clone was seen only a few times. V is TRBV5-6 and J is TRBJ2-7; 9 positions match TRBD1. CDR1 SGHDT and CDR2 YYEEEE come from the germline V gene. This CDR3 has 16 residues. V shed 1 base and J 3 bases; nucleotides not matched to a gene: 8. This chain's CDR3 is CASSLPKQGADYEQYF. Written as DNA, the CDR3 is TGTGCCAGCAGCTTGCCCAAACAGGGGGCGGACTACGAGCAGTACTTC.

The chain joins TRBV11-2 to TRBJ2-3, with TRBD1 as a possible D gene (6 bases). The CDR3 is made up of 15 amino acids. CDR1 and CDR2 from the germline V gene are SGHAT and FQNNGV. The germline V and J ends were trimmed by 2 bases and 1 base, with 10 bases remaining between them. The CDR3 loop is CASSLYRVRTDTQYF. CDR3 DNA: TGTGCCAGCAGCTTATACAGGGTGCGCACAGATACGCAGTATTTT.

For this clone: The same CDR3 also results from other DNA sequences found in this sample. This chain links TRBV27 with TRBJ2-1; 13 nucleotides agree with TRBD2. After removal of 8 bases from V and 8 bases from J, the junction contained 6 bases not matched to a gene. The CDR3 sequence is 14 residues long. CDR1 and CDR2 (germline): MNHEY, SMNVEV (reference sequence). The CDR3 sequence: CASGLAGVTDEQFF. The CDR3 coding sequence is TGTGCCAGCGGACTAGCGGGAGTTACCGATGAGCAGTTCTTC.

This rearrangement joins TRBV5-6 to TRBJ2-5; TRBD1 agrees at 9 bases. The CDR3 runs 18 residues. The V and J ends lost 2 bases and 2 bases, in that order; junction bases with no gene match: 13. Germline loops: CDR1 SGHDT, CDR2 YYEEEE. The CDR3 DNA reads as TGTGCCAGCAGCTTTCGATTGGGACAGGGAGCATATCAAGAGACCCAGTACTTC. Protein sequence: CASSFRLGQGAYQETQYF.

This sequence joins TRBV27 and TRBJ2-1; D not resolved. Germline CDR1 reads MNHEY; CDR2 reads SMNVEV (reference sequence). The germline V and J ends were trimmed by 6 bases and 5 bases, with 20 bases remaining between them. The CDR3 totals 16 residues. CDR3 residues: CASSPTEVSSDNEQFF. For the CDR3, the DNA is TGTGCCAGCAGCCCCACAGAAGTCTCTTCAGACAATGAGCAGTTCTTC.

J is TRBJ2-3 and V is TRBV6-1, with 11 bases identical to TRBD1. This CDR3 has 14 amino acids. V gave up 6 bases and J gave up 4 bases; unmatched junction bases: 3. The germline V gene has CDR1 MNHNS and CDR2 SASEGT. Here the CDR3 reads CASRGTGGSDTQYF. DNA for the CDR3: TGTGCCAGCAGGGGGACAGGGGGTTCAGATACGCAGTATTTT.

J is TRBJ1-6 and V is TRBV5-4; 7 positions match TRBD1. This CDR3 is built from 15 residues. With V trimmed by 2 bases and J by 7 bases, 6 bases remained unmatched. Looked up from germline, CDR1 is SGHNT and CDR2 is YYREEE (reference sequence). The CDR3 DNA reads as TGTGCCAGCAGCTTAGCAGGGACAGTCAATTCACCCCTCCACTTT. Translating it yields CASSLAGTVNSPLHF. Together with reference TRBV5-4 and TRBJ1-6, the CDR3 gives the full variable domain: ETGVTQSPTHLIKTRGQQVTLRCSSQSGHNTVSWYQQALGQGPQFIFQYYREEENGRGNFPPRFSGLQFPNYSSELNVNALELDDSALYLCASSLAGTVNSPLHFGNGTRLTVT.

With regard to this clone: One end of the junction does not line up with germline, which may come from a read error. The gene calls are TRBV7-7 and TRBJ2-5; 9 bases match TRBD2. This CDR3 contains 14 residues. Germline V gene sequence: CDR1 SSHAT, CDR2 FNYEAQ (reference sequence). The CDR3 here is CASSPSGNRETQYF. In nucleotides, the CDR3 is TGTGCTAGCAGTCCTAGCGGGAATCGAGAGACCCAGTACTTC.

This sequence joins TRBV4-2 and TRBJ2-1; 10 bases are a match to TRBD2. Germline CDR1 LGHNA, CDR2 YNFKEQ. This CDR3 region has 16 residues. J gave up 5 bases and V 3 bases, and 7 bases lay outside the gene matches. The CDR3 DNA sequence: TGTGCCAGCAGCCAGACACTAGCGGGGAATAACAATGAGCAGTTCTTC. It is translated as CASSQTLAGNNNEQFF.

The table lists this clone with a count of one. V usage is TRBV28 and J usage is TRBJ2-7, with 7 bases fitting TRBD1. V shed 6 bases and J 7 bases; nucleotides not matched to a gene: 6. The CDR3 extends over 12 amino acids. Germline CDR1 MDHEN, CDR2 SYDVKM. CDR3 coding DNA: TGTGCCAGCAGGACGACAGGGCGTGAGCAGTACTTC. Encoded protein: CASRTTGREQYF.

The rearrangement uses TRBV27 and TRBJ1-2; D is unresolved. Germline CDR1 reads MNHEY; CDR2 reads SMNVEV (reference sequence). This CDR3 is built from 17 residues. The germline V and J ends were trimmed by 5 bases and 3 bases, with 22 bases remaining between them. The CDR3 sequence: CASSPKGDLAGYYGYTF. The DNA for the CDR3 is TGTGCCAGCAGTCCTAAAGGTGACTTGGCCGGGTACTATGGCTACACCTTC.

This clone has more than one count but fewer than ten. This sequence joins TRBV5-4 and TRBJ2-6, with D possibly being TRBD2 (5 bases). In germline, CDR1 is SGHNT, CDR2 YYREEE (reference sequence). V was pared by 4 bases and J by 2 bases, with 16 bases between. This CDR3 has 17 amino acids. DNA of the CDR3: TGTGCCAGCAGCATCCCGCGGCGGGCGGCTGGGGCCAACGTCCTGACTTTC. As protein: CASSIPRRAAGANVLTF.